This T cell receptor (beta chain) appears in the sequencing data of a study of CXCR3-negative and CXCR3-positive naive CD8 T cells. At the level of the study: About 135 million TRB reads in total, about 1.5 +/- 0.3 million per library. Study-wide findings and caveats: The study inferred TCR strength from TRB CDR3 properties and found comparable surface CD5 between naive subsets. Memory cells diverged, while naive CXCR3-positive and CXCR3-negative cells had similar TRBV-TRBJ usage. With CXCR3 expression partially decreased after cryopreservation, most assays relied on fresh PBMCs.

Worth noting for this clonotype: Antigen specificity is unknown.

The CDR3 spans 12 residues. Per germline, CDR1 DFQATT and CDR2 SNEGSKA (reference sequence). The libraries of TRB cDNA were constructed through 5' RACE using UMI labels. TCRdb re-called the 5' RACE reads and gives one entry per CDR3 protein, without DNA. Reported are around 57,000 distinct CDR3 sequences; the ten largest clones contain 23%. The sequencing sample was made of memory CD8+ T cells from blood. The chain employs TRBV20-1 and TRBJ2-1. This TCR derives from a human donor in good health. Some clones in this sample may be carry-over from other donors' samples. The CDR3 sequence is CSARGTDNEQFF.